This TCR beta chain was identified during a study of neurological immune-mediated disorders. Study-wide results and caveats: When repertoires were grouped phylogenetically, those of 18 of 34 multiple sclerosis patients fell into one related-CDR3 cluster, a possible signature.

This CDR3 has 18 residues. CDR1 is MGHRA, CDR2 YSYEKL, per germline. Each CDR3 protein is one row after TCRdb ran MiXCR on the 5' RACE reads. This sample carries approximately 130,000 distinct CDR3 sequences, roughly 3.2% of them seen once, and the ten largest clones take around 1.4%. About this clonotype: Its antigen remains unknown. Germline is not matched at one junction end, which may reflect a read error.

The receptor was derived from a woman aged 25 to 39 with multiple sclerosis. This sequence joins TRBV4-1 and TRBJ2-3; TRBD1 or TRBD2 may be the D gene (5 bases each). The material sequenced was PBMCs. The DNA for the CDR3 is TGCGCCAACAGCCAAGCGTCTAGCCGTAGTTCAGGGACAGATACGCAGTATTTT. Protein sequence: CANSQASSRSSGTDTQYF.